This T cell receptor beta chain was identified during a study of OX40 agonist ivuxolimab in advanced cancers. Overall study results and limits: CD4+ and CD8+ T cells in blood underwent clonal expansion by week 6 at 0.1 to 3.0 mg/kg.

The sample holds a few counts of this clone. The antigen remains unidentified. The CDR3 loop spans 14 amino acids. With 1 base removed from V and 7 bases from J, the gap between germline ends came to 13 bases. Germline CDR1 is MNHEY and CDR2 is SMNVEV (reference sequence). Sequenced by immunoSEQ multiplex PCR; TCRdb stores in-frame clones only, minus some. This sample has tens of thousands of clones; 70% to 90% occur once, and the top ten carry 7.4%. This TCR was recovered from an adult with an advanced solid tumor such as melanoma, head and neck, liver or kidney cancer. The sample consisted of CD4+ or CD8+ T cells sorted from blood, taken in a trial of the OX40 agonist ivuxolimab. The rearrangement links TRBV27 to TRBJ1-2; possibly TRBD1 for D (6 bases). This CDR3 is CASSLLRGSVGYTF. The CDR3 nucleotides are TGTGCCAGCAGTTTATTGAGGGGGTCGGTTGGCTACACCTTC.